This T cell receptor (beta chain) was identified during a study of blood T cell repertoires in COVID-19. All enrollees were about 18 to 89 years old and from roughly 22 US areas. Allocation to cohorts depended on clinical history reported by the participants. Recovery among Cohort 3 donors was established by two negative PCRs, clearance, or symptom resolution. Assay used: immunoSEQ multiplex PCR; TCRdb lists only in-frame clones, some missing. The table records about half a million clones, around nine tenths of them present only once. The germline V gene has CDR1 KGHSH and CDR2 LQKENI. V gave up 6 bases and J gave up 0 bases; unmatched junction bases: 4. This CDR3 is 15 amino acids long.

The sample taken for sequencing was PBMCs or T cells enriched from blood (not recorded which). This rearrangement joins TRBV18 to TRBJ1-3; 8 positions agree with TRBD1. This clonotype was obtained from a woman between 55 and 75 years old who had recovered from COVID-19. The CDR3 DNA sequence: TGTGCCAGCTCTTCTACAGGGGGCTCTGGAAACACCATATATTTT. This sequence encodes CASSSTGGSGNTIYF.